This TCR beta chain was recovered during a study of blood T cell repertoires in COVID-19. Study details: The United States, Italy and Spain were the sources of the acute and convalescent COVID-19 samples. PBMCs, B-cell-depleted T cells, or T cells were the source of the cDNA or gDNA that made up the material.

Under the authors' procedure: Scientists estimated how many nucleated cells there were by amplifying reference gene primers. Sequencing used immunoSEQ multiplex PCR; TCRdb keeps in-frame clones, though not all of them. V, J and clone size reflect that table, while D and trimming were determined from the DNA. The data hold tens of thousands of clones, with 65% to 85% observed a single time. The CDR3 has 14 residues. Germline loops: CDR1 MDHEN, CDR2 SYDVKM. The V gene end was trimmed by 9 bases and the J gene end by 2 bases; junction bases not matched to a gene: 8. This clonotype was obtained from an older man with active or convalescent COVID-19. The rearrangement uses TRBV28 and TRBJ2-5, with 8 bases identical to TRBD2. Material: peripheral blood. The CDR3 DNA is TGTGCCAGTCGGGGGGGCCCCAGGCAAGAGACCCAGTACTTC. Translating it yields CASRGGPRQETQYF.